The subject of this entry is one TCR beta chain. The data derive from a study of blood T cell repertoires in COVID-19. The CDR3 length is 14 residues. The germline V gene encodes CDR1 SNHLY and CDR2 FYNNEI. Losses at the gene ends were 6 bases for V and 6 bases for J; bases not matched to a gene: 8. In the authors' methods: Cell counts per sample came from amplifying reference gene primers. Some clones are missing from TCRdb's copy, which holds only in-frame ones; the method was immunoSEQ multiplex PCR. The V and J calls and clone size come from that table; D and trimming were worked out from the DNA. Seen here are roughly 290,000 clones, about nine tenths observed once, and the top ten hold 6.5% to 8%.

The chain links TRBV2 to TRBJ1-1; 9 nucleotides align to TRBD1. The receptor comes from a woman aged 25 to 39 with COVID-19, enrolled during active disease. Sequencing used peripheral blood. The CDR3 is CASRTGGNGPEAFF. The CDR3 nucleotides read TGTGCCAGCAGGACAGGGGGGAACGGCCCTGAAGCTTTCTTT.